This T cell receptor beta chain was identified during a study of breast tumors, draining lymph nodes, adjacent tissues. Samples came from axillary lymph nodes draining the breast cancer. TCRdb reanalysed the multiplex PCR reads using MiXCR and keeps one entry per CDR3 protein. Here the sample spans tens of thousands of distinct CDR3 sequences, around 28% being singletons. This clonotype was found many times. What it recognizes is unknown. CDR1 DFQATT and CDR2 SNEGSKA come from the germline V gene (reference sequence). CDR3 size: 15 residues. The J segment lost 6 bases and the V segment lost 6 bases, leaving 14 bases of the junction unmatched. Study-wide findings and caveats: Data only fit, rather than demonstrated, lymph node origin of most tumor T cells.

The material sequenced was axillary lymph node tissue. The clonotype comes from a female donor with breast cancer. Some clones in this sample may be carry-over from other donors' samples. The V call is TRBV20-1, the J call TRBJ2-1; TRBD2 matches 7 bases. The CDR3 DNA follows: TGCAGTGCCCCACTCCCACTAGCGATAGGCAATGAGCAGTTCTTC. This codes for CSAPLPLAIGNEQFF.